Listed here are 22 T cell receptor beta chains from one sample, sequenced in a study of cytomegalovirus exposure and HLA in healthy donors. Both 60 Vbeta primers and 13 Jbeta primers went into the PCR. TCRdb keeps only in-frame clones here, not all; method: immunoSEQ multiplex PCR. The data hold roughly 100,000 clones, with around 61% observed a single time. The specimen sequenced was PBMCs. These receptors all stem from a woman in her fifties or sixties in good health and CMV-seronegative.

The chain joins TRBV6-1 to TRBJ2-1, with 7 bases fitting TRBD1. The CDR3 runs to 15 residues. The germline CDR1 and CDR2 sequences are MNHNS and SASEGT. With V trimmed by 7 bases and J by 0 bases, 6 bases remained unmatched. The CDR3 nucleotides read TGTGCCAGCATTATCGACAGGGTCTCCTACAATGAGCAGTTCTTC. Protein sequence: CASIIDRVSYNEQFF.

The CDR3: CASSPRFGGQETQYF. The CDR3 DNA reads TGTGCCAGCAGCCCCAGATTCGGGGGTCAAGAGACCCAGTACTTC. The chain couples TRBV13 to TRBJ2-5, with D tentatively TRBD2 (6 bases). Germline CDR1 and CDR2: PRHDT and FYEKMQ (reference sequence). The V end was cut by 5 bases, the J end by 2 bases, with 15 bases between. This CDR3 has 15 amino acids.

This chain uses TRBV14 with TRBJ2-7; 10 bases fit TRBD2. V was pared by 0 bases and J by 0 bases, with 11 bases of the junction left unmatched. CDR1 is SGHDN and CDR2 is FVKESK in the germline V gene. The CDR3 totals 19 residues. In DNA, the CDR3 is TGTGCCAGCAGCCAAGAGAGGGTACTTGGGACTAGCGACTCCTACGAGCAGTACTTC. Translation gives CASSQERVLGTSDSYEQYF.

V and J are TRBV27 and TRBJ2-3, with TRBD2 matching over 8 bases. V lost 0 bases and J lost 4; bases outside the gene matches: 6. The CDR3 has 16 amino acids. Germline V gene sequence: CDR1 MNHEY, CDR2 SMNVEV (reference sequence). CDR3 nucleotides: TGTGCCAGCAGTTTATCGCCGGGACTAGTTGCAGATACGCAGTATTTT. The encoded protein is CASSLSPGLVADTQYF.

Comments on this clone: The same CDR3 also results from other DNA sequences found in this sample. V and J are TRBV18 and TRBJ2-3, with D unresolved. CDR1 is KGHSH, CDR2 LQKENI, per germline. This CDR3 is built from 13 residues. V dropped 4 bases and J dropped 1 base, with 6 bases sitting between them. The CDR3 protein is CASSRGGTDTQYF. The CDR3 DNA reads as TGTGCCAGCTCACGTGGAGGCACAGATACGCAGTATTTT.

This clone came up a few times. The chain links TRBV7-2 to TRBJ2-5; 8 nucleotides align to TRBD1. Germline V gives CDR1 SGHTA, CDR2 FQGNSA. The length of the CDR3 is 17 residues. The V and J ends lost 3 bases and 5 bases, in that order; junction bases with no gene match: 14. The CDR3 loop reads CASSFGFGQGGFETQYF. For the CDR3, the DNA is TGTGCCAGCAGCTTCGGATTCGGACAGGGAGGTTTTGAGACCCAGTACTTC.

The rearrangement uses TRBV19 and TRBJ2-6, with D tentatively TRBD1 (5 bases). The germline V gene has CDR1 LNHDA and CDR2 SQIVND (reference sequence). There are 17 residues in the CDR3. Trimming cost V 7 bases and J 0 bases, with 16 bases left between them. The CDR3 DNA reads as TGTGCCAGTAATACAGGTGGACCTCGCTCTGGGGCCAACGTCCTGACTTTC. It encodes CASNTGGPRSGANVLTF.

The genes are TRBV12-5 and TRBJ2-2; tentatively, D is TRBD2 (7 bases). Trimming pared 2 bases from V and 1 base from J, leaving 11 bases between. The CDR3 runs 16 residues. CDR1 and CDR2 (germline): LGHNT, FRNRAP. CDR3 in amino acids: CASGLPGGMNTGELFF. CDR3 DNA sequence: TGTGCTAGTGGTTTGCCGGGGGGCATGAACACCGGGGAGCTGTTTTTT. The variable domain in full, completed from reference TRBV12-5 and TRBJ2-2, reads DARVTQTPRHKVTEMGQEVTMRCQPILGHNTVFWYRQTMMQGLELLAYFRNRAPLDDSGMPKDRFSAEMPDATLATLKIQPSEPRDSAVYFCASGLPGGMNTGELFFGEGSRLTVL.

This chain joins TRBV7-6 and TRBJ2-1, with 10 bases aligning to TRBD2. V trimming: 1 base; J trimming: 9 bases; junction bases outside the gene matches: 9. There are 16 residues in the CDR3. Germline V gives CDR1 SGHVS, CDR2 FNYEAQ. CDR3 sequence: CASSLGRSSGSFEQFF. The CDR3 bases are TGTGCCAGCAGCTTAGGGAGATCTAGCGGGAGCTTTGAGCAGTTCTTC.

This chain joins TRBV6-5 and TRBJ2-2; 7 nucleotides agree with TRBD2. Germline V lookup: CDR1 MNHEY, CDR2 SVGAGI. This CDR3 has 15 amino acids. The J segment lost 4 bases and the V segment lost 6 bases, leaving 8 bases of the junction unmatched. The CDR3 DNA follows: TGTGCCAGCAGCAAGGCGGGGGTCGGCACCGGGGAGCTGTTTTTT. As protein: CASSKAGVGTGELFF.

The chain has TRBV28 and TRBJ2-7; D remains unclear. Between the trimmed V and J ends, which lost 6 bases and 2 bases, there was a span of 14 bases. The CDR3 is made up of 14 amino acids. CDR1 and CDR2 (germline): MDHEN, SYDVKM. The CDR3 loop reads CASSPTGEAYEQYF. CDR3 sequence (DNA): TGTGCCAGCAGCCCCACTGGCGAGGCCTACGAGCAGTACTTC.

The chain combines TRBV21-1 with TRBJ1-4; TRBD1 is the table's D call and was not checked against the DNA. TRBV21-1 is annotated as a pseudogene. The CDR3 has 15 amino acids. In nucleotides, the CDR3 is TGTGCCAGCAGCACTCCGGGACAGCCTAATGAAAAACTGTTTTTT. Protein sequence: CASSTPGQPNEKLFF.

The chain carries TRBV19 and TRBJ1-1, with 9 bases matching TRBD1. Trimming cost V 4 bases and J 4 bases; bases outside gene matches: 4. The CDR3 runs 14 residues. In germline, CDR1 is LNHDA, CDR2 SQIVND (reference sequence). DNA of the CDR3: TGTGCCAGTAGTAGCGGGACAGGGATCACTGAAGCTTTCTTT. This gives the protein CASSSGTGITEAFF.

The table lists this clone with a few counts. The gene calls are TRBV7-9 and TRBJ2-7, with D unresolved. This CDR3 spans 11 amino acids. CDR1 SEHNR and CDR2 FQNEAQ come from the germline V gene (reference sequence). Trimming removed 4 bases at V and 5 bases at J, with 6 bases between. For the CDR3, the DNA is TGTGCCAGCAGCTCCAATCACGAGCAGTACTTC. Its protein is CASSSNHEQYF.

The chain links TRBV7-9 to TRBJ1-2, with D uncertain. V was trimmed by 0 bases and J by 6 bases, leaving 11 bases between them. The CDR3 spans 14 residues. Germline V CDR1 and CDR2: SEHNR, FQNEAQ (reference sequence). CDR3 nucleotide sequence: TGTGCCAGCAGCTTAGCCTCCCCCGTAGATGGCTACACCTTC. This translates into CASSLASPVDGYTF.

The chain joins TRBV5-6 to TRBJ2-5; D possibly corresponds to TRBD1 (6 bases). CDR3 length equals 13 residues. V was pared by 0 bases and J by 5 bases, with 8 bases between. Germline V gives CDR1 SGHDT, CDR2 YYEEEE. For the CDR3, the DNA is TGTGCCAGCAGCTTGGACAGGGTGGAGACCCAGTACTTC. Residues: CASSLDRVETQYF.

CDR3 sequence: CASREQGLNEKLFF. CDR3 sequence (DNA): TGTGCCAGCAGGGAACAGGGTCTTAATGAAAAACTGTTTTTT. The gene calls are TRBV2 and TRBJ1-4; tentative D call: TRBD1 (6 bases). CDR3 length equals 14 residues. V was trimmed by 6 bases and J by 4 bases, leaving 12 bases between them. CDR1 SNHLY and CDR2 FYNNEI come from the germline V gene.

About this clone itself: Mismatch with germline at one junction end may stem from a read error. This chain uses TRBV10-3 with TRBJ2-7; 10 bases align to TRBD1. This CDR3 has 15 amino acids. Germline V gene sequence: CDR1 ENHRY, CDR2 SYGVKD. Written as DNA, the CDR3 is TGTGCCATCTCGTCGGCGGGACAGGGGATATACGAGCAGTGCTTC. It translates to CAISSAGQGIYEQCF.

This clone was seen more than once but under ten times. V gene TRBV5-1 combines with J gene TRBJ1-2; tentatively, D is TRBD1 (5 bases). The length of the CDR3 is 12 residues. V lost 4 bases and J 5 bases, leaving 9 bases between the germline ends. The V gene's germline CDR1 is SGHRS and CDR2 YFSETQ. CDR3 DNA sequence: TGCGCCAGCAGCCCGACAGCGTATGGCTACACCTTC. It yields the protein CASSPTAYGYTF. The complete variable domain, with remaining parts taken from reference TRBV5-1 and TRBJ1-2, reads KAGVTQTPRYLIKTRGQQVTLSCSPISGHRSVSWYQQTPGQGLQFLFEYFSETQRNKGNFPGRFSGRQFSNSRSEMNVSTLELGDSALYLCASSPTAYGYTFGSGTRLTVV.

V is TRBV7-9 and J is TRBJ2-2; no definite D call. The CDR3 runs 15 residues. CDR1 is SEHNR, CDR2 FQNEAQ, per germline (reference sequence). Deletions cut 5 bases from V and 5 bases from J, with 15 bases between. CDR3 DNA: TGTGCCAGCAGCAACCTCGAGGTTGAGACCGGGGAGCTGTTTTTT. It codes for CASSNLEVETGELFF. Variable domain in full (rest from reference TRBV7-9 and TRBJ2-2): DTGVSQNPRHKITKRGQNVTFRCDPISEHNRLYWYRQTLGQGPEFLTYFQNEAQLEKSRLLSDRFSAERPKGSFSTLEIQRTEQGDSAMYLCASSNLEVETGELFFGEGSRLTVL.

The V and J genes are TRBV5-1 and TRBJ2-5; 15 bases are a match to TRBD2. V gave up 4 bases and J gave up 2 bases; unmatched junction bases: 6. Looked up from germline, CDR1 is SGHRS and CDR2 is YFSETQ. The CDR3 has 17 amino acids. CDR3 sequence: CASSPGTSGGLQETQYF. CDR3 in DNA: TGCGCCAGCAGCCCAGGGACTAGCGGGGGGTTGCAAGAGACCCAGTACTTC.

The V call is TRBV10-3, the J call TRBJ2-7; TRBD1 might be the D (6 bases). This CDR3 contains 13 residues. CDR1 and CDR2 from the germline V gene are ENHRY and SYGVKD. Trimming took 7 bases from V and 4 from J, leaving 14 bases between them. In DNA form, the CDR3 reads TGTGCCATCAAGGCGGACAGCAGTTACGAGCAGTACTTC. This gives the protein CAIKADSSYEQYF.